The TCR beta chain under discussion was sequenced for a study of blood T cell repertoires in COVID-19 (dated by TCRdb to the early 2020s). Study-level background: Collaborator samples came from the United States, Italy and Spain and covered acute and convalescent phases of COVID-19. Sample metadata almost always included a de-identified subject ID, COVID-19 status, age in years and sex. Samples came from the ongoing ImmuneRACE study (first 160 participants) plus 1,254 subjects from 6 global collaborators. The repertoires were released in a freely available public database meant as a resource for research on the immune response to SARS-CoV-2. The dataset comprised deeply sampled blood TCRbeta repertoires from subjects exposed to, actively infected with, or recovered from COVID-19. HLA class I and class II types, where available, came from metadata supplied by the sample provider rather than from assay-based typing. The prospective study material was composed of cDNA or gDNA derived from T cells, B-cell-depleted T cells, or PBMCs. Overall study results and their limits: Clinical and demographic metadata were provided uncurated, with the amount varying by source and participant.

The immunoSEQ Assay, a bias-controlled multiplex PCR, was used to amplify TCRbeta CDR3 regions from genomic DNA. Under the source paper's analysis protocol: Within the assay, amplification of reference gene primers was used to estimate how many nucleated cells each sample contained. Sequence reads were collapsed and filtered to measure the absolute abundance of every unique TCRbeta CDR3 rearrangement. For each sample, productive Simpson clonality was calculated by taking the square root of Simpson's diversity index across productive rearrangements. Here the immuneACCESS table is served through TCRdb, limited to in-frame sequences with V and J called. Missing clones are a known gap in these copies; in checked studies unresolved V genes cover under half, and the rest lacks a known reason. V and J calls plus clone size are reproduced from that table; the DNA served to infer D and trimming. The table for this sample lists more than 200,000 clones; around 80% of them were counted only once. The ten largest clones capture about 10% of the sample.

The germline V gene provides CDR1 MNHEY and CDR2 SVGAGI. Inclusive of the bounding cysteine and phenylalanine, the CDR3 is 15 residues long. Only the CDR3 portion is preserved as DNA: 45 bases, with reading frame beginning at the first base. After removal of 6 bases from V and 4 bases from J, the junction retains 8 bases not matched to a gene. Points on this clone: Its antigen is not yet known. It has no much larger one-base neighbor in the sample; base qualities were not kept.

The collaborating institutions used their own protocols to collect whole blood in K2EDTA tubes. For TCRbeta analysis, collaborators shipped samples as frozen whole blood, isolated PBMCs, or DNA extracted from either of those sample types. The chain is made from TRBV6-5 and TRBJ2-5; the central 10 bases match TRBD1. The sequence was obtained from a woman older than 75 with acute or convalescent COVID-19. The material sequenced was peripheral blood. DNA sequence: TGTGCCAGCAGCCCGGTGGGACAGGGGTCAGAGACCCAGTACTTC. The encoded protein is CASSPVGQGSETQYF.